Sequencing of this TCR beta chain was carried out in a study of CD8 T cells in ankylosing spondylitis. Ten or more counts support this clonotype. Its antigen is not known. Study outcomes and limitations: Reportedly, matched ankylosing spondylitis synovial fluid was significantly enriched for disease-linked clones. Earlier studies detected some motif variants in reactive arthritis synovial fluid and blood. Clones linked to disease, bearing a CD8+ phenotype, were relatively rare in peripheral blood.

Each CDR3 protein gets one entry after TCRdb re-called the 5' RACE reads with MiXCR. Of under 200,000 distinct CDR3 sequences in the sample, roughly 11% are singletons; the top ten hold about 27%. The ends were cut back, 3 bases at V and 1 base at J, with 9 bases in the middle. CDR3 size: 15 residues. This clonotype originated in a male donor with ankylosing spondylitis or in good health (not recorded which). The sample taken for sequencing was blood, either unsorted or a sorted T cell fraction (not recorded which). The chain has TRBV12-3 or TRBV12-4 and TRBJ2-2; either TRBD1 or TRBD2 may fit D (5 bases each). Here the CDR3 reads CASSLGPLNTGELFF. Written as DNA, the CDR3 is TGTGCCAGCAGTTTGGGACCGCTGAACACCGGGGAGCTGTTTTTT.